Following are 20 T cell receptor beta chains from one sample sequenced in a study of blood T cell repertoires in COVID-19. TCRdb keeps only in-frame clones here, not all; method: immunoSEQ multiplex PCR. The table includes 250,000 to 300,000 clones, more than 70% detected once. Sequencing was performed on peripheral blood. These TCRs come from an elderly man with acute or convalescent COVID-19.

This clone was counted only a few times. This chain links TRBV28 with TRBJ1-1, with 7 bases that match TRBD1. The CDR3 is 14 residues long. In germline, CDR1 is MDHEN, CDR2 SYDVKM. The V segment lost 2 bases and the J segment 5 bases; nucleotides outside the gene matches: 5. The CDR3 here is CASSLNRGGTEAFF. The CDR3, as DNA: TGTGCCAGCAGTTTAAACAGGGGCGGGACTGAAGCTTTCTTT. The variable domain in full, with the rest retrieved from reference TRBV28 and TRBJ1-1, is DVKVTQSSRYLVKRTGEKVFLECVQDMDHENMFWYRQDPGLGLRLIYFSYDVKMKEKGDIPEGYSVSREKKERFSLILESASTNQTSMYLCASSLNRGGTEAFFGQGTRLTVV.

Only a few counts were recorded for this clone. This chain joins TRBV6-2 or TRBV6-3 and TRBJ2-1, with TRBD2 matching 9 bases. V shed 5 bases and J 1 base; nucleotides not matched to a gene: 9. CDR3 length: 17 residues. Germline V gene lookup returns CDR1 MNHEY and CDR2 SVGEGT. This chain's CDR3 is CASSLFKREVSYNEQFF. Here the CDR3 DNA reads TGTGCCAGCAGTCTCTTCAAGCGGGAGGTTTCCTACAATGAGCAGTTCTTC.

The chain is built from TRBV6-5 and TRBJ2-7, with D perhaps TRBD1 (5 bases). V was trimmed by 6 bases and J by 2 bases, leaving 17 bases between them. This CDR3 region has 15 residues. Germline CDR1 MNHEY, CDR2 SVGAGI. The CDR3 is CASRRLQTVAYEQYF. The DNA for the CDR3 is TGTGCCAGCAGGCGCCTGCAGACAGTTGCCTACGAGCAGTACTTC.

As regards this clone: Other DNA sequences in this specimen translate into the identical CDR3. V and J are TRBV28 and TRBJ1-1; D perhaps matches TRBD1 (5 bases). This CDR3 is 13 amino acids long. V shed 4 bases and J shed 1 base, with 7 bases lying between them. Germline CDR1 reads MDHEN; CDR2 reads SYDVKM. The chain's CDR3 is CASSSGQNTEAFF. The CDR3 nucleotides read TGTGCCAGCAGTTCAGGACAGAACACTGAAGCTTTCTTT. Drawing the rest from reference TRBV28 and TRBJ1-1, the complete variable domain is DVKVTQSSRYLVKRTGEKVFLECVQDMDHENMFWYRQDPGLGLRLIYFSYDVKMKEKGDIPEGYSVSREKKERFSLILESASTNQTSMYLCASSSGQNTEAFFGQGTRLTVV.

This CDR3 is CASSLSGTSTQETQYF. CDR3 coding DNA: TGTGCCAGCAGTTTATCCGGGACTAGCACCCAAGAGACCCAGTACTTC. The chain is built from TRBV6-5 and TRBJ2-5; 9 bases are a match to TRBD2. CDR1 is MNHEY, CDR2 SVGAGI, per germline. The CDR3 sequence is 16 residues long. The V and J ends lost 4 bases and 1 base, in that order; junction bases with no gene match: 7.

The V gene is TRBV3-1 (or the pseudogene TRBV3-2), the J gene TRBJ1-6; D remains unclear. Germline loops: CDR1 LGHDT, CDR2 YNNKEL (reference sequence). CDR3 length: 13 residues. Trimming removed 2 bases at V and 5 bases at J, with 4 bases between. The CDR3 coding sequence is TGTGCCAGCAGCCAACAGAATAATTCACCCCTCCACTTT. Protein product: CASSQQNNSPLHF.

In nucleotides, the CDR3 is TGCGCCAGCAAACCCCACGGGAGGGCCAGGAATGAGCAGTTCTTC. It is translated as CASKPHGRARNEQFF. This chain uses TRBV10-2 with TRBJ2-1, with 8 nucleotides matching TRBD2. The CDR3 spans 15 residues. CDR1 and CDR2 (germline): WSHSY, SAAADI. The V segment lost 7 bases and the J segment 7 bases; nucleotides outside the gene matches: 12.

This chain uses TRBV5-4 with TRBJ2-7, with a possible D match to TRBD2 (6 bases). This CDR3 comprises 15 residues. CDR1 and CDR2 (germline): SGHNT, YYREEE (reference sequence). With 0 bases removed from V and 6 bases from J, the gap between germline ends came to 16 bases. The CDR3 is CASSLAGVLPGEQYF. DNA of the CDR3: TGTGCCAGCAGCTTGGCGGGGGTCCTTCCTGGCGAGCAGTACTTC. The entire variable domain, with the rest obtained from reference TRBV5-4 and TRBJ2-7, is as follows: ETGVTQSPTHLIKTRGQQVTLRCSSQSGHNTVSWYQQALGQGPQFIFQYYREEENGRGNFPPRFSGLQFPNYSSELNVNALELDDSALYLCASSLAGVLPGEQYFGPGTRLTVT.

This clone was recorded once. V usage is TRBV6-5 and J usage is TRBJ1-5; TRBD1 matches 8 bases. Germline CDR1 reads MNHEY; CDR2 reads SVGAGI. With V trimmed by 8 bases and J by 6 bases, 9 bases remained unmatched. The CDR3 loop spans 14 amino acids. In DNA form, the CDR3 reads TGTGCCAGCCGCGGACAGGGTATGACTCAGCCCCAGCATTTT. It translates to CASRGQGMTQPQHF.

V gene TRBV6-5 combines with J gene TRBJ1-3, with D possibly matching TRBD1 (5 bases). The CDR3 length is 15 residues. Deletions cut 2 bases from V and 0 bases from J, with 8 bases between. From germline, CDR1 is MNHEY and CDR2 SVGAGI. CDR3 amino acids: CASSYGAFSGNTIYF. The CDR3 region has the DNA TGTGCCAGCAGTTACGGGGCCTTCTCTGGAAACACCATATATTTT.

This clone was seen ten or more times. The chain recombines TRBV19 with TRBJ2-5; 12 bases match TRBD2. Germline V gene sequence: CDR1 LNHDA, CDR2 SQIVND (reference sequence). Trimming removed 4 bases from V and 4 bases from J; junction bases left unmatched: 1. This CDR3 comprises 14 residues. The CDR3 nucleotides are TGTGCCAGTAGTAAGACTAGCGGGAGAGAGACCCAGTACTTC. It encodes CASSKTSGRETQYF.

The chain couples TRBV27 to TRBJ2-2; 8 bases align to TRBD1. The germline gives CDR1 MNHEY, CDR2 SMNVEV (reference sequence). The CDR3 consists of 14 residues. The J segment lost 5 bases and the V segment lost 5 bases, leaving 4 bases of the junction unmatched. CDR3 DNA: TGTGCCAGCAGTAAGGACAGGGTAACCGGGGAGCTGTTTTTT. Translating it yields CASSKDRVTGELFF.

The rearrangement links TRBV6-1 to TRBJ1-2; TRBD1 is a possible D gene (5 bases). There are 15 residues in the CDR3. The germline V and J ends were trimmed by 1 base and 7 bases, with 16 bases remaining between them. Looked up from germline, CDR1 is MNHNS and CDR2 is SASEGT. The CDR3 region has the DNA TGTGCCAGCAGTGAAGTGTGGGGACTCGGGAGTGGCTACACCTTC. Protein sequence: CASSEVWGLGSGYTF.

The V gene is TRBV5-4, the J gene TRBJ2-3; TRBD2 aligns across 16 bases. Trimming removed 4 bases from V and 1 base from J; junction bases left unmatched: 9. Germline-derived CDR1 and CDR2 are SGHNT and YYREEE (reference sequence). This CDR3 has 19 amino acids. The CDR3 coding sequence is TGTGCCAGCAGCCGGCCGGGACTAGCGGGAGGGTATGGCACAGATACGCAGTATTTT. Translation gives CASSRPGLAGGYGTDTQYF.

The chain carries TRBV6-2 or TRBV6-3 and TRBJ2-7, with D maybe TRBD2 (7 bases). V lost 5 bases and J lost 0, with 14 bases in between. The V gene's germline CDR1 is MNHEY and CDR2 SVGEGT. The CDR3 is made up of 15 amino acids. The CDR3 coding sequence is TGTGCCAGCAGTGGGGGCGGGAGCCGCTCCTACGAGCAGTACTTC. Its protein is CASSGGGSRSYEQYF.

V and J are TRBV5-4 and TRBJ2-7, with TRBD1 as a possible D gene (8 bases). CDR3 length: 15 amino acids. Germline V CDR1 and CDR2: SGHNT, YYREEE (reference sequence). With 3 bases removed from V and 6 bases from J, the gap between germline ends came to 19 bases. Written as DNA, the CDR3 is TGTGCCAGCAGCTGGCGGACAGGGAGGGAGGTCGAGCAGTACTTC. Translating gives CASSWRTGREVEQYF.

The rearrangement joins TRBV27 to TRBJ1-1; no clear D gene. The CDR3 totals 14 residues. CDR1 is MNHEY and CDR2 is SMNVEV in the germline V gene (reference sequence). V lost 6 bases, J lost 4 bases, and 15 bases lay in between. The CDR3 sequence: CASRPPGVSTEAFF. DNA for the CDR3: TGTGCCAGCAGACCACCCGGGGTTAGCACTGAAGCTTTCTTT.

On this clone itself: The same CDR3 can be traced to other DNA sequences in this sample. This chain connects TRBV5-1 to TRBJ2-7, with D possibly being TRBD2 (5 bases). Per the germline V gene, CDR1 is SGHRS and CDR2 is YFSETQ. CDR3 length equals 15 residues. The V end lost 0 bases, the J end lost 0 bases, and 10 bases lay between the germline ends. In DNA form, the CDR3 reads TGCGCCAGCAGCTTGGTTTCGGGGAGCTCCTACGAGCAGTACTTC. This encodes CASSLVSGSSYEQYF.

The chain links TRBV30 to TRBJ1-2, with TRBD1 as a possible D gene (6 bases). The CDR3 contains 16 residues. Germline CDR1 GTSNPN, CDR2 SVGIG (reference sequence). Trimming stripped 2 bases from V and 4 bases from J, with 20 bases between. In nucleotides, the CDR3 is TGTGCCTGGAGTCATGAGGGGCAGGGGCCCCTCTATGGCTACACCTTC. This gives the protein CAWSHEGQGPLYGYTF.

The chain joins TRBV6-5 to TRBJ2-1; 10 nucleotides line up with TRBD1. Germline CDR1 is MNHEY and CDR2 is SVGAGI. The CDR3 is made up of 15 amino acids. After removal of 4 bases from V and 4 bases from J, the junction contained 4 bases not matched to a gene. CDR3 bases: TGTGCCAGCAGTTCTCCGGGACAGGGGTACAATGAGCAGTTCTTC. Translating it yields CASSSPGQGYNEQFF.